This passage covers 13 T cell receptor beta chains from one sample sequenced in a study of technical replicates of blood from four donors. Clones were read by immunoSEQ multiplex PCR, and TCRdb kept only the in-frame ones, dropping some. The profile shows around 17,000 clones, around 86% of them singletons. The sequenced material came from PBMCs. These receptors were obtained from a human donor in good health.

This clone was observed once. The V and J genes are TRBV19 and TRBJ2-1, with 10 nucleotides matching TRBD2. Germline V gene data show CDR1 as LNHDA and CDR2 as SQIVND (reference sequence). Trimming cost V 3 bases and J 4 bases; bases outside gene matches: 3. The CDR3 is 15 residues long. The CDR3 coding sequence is TGTGCCAGTAGTATCGGACTAGCGGTTTACAATGAGCAGTTCTTC. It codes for CASSIGLAVYNEQFF. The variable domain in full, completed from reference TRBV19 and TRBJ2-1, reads DGGITQSPKYLFRKEGQNVTLSCEQNLNHDAMYWYRQDPGQGLRLIYYSQIVNDFQKGDIAEGYSVSREKKESFPLTVTSAQKNPTAFYLCASSIGLAVYNEQFFGPGTRLTVL.

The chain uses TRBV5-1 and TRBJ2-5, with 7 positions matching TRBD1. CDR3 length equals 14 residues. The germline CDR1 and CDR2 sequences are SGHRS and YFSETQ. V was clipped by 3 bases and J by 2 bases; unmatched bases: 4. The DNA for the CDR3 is TGCGCCAGCAGCTACCAGGGACAGCAAGAGACCCAGTACTTC. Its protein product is CASSYQGQQETQYF.

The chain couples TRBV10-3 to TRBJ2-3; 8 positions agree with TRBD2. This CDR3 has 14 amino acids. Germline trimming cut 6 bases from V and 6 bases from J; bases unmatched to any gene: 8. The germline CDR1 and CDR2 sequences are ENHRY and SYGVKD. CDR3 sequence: CAISGAGDQDTQYF. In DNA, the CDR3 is TGTGCCATCAGCGGAGCGGGAGATCAGGATACGCAGTATTTT.

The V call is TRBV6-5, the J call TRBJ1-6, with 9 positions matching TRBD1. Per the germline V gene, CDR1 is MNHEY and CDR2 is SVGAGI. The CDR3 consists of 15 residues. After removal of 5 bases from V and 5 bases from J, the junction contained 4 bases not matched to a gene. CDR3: CASSTGQGDNSPLHF. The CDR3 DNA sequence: TGTGCCAGCAGTACGGGACAGGGAGATAATTCACCCCTCCACTTT.

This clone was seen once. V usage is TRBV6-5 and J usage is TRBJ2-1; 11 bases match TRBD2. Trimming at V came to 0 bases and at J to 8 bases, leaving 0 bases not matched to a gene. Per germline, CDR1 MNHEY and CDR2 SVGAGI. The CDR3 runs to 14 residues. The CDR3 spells CASSYSLAGDEQFF. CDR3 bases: TGTGCCAGCAGTTACTCACTAGCGGGAGATGAGCAGTTCTTC.

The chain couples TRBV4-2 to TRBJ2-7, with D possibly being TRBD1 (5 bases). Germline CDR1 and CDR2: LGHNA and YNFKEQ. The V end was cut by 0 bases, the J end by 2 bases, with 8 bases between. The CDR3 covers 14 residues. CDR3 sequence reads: CASSQDRAAYEQYF. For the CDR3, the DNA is TGTGCCAGCAGCCAAGACAGGGCCGCCTACGAGCAGTACTTC.

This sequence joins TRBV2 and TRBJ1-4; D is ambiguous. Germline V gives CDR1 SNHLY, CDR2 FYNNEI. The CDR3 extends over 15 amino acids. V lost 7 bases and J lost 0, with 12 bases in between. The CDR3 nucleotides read TGTGCCAGCAAGGAGTCGGTTGCAACTAATGAAAAACTGTTTTTT. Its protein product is CASKESVATNEKLFF.

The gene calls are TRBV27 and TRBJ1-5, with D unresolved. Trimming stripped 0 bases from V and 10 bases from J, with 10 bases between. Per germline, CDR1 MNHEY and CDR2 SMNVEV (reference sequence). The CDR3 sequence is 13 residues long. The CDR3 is CASSLSTVLPQHF. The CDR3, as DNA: TGTGCCAGCAGTTTATCAACAGTCCTACCCCAGCATTTT.

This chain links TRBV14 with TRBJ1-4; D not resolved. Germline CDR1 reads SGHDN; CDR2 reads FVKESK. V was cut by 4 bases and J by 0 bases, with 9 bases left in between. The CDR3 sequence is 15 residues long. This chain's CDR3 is CASSPRSATNEKLFF. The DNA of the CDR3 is TGTGCCAGCAGCCCCCGGTCGGCAACTAATGAAAAACTGTTTTTT.

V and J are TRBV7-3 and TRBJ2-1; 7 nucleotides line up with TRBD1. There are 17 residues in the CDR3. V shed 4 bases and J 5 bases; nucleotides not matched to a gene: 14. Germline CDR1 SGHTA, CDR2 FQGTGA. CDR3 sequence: CASSSQTTTGADNEQFF. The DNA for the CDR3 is TGTGCCAGCAGCTCCCAAACGACTACAGGGGCCGACAATGAGCAGTTCTTC. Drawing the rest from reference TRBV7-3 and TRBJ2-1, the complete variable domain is GAGVSQTPSNKVTEKGKYVELRCDPISGHTALYWYRQSLGQGPEFLIYFQGTGAADDSGLPNDRFFAVRPEGSVSTLKIQRTERGDSAVYLCASSSQTTTGADNEQFFGPGTRLTVL.

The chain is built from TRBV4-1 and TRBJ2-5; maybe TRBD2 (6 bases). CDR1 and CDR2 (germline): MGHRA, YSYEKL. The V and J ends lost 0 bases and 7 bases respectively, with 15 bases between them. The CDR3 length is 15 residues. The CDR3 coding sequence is TGCGCCAGCAGCCAAGATCAGGGACTTAGAGGGACCCAGTACTTC. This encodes CASSQDQGLRGTQYF.

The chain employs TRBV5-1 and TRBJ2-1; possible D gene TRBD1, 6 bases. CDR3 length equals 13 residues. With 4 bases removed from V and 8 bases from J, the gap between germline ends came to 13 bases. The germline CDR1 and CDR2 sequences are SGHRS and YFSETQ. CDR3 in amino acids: CASSQNRVDEQFF. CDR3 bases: TGCGCCAGCAGCCAGAACAGGGTCGATGAGCAGTTCTTC.

Here the CDR3 DNA reads TGTGCCAGCAGTTTGACCCTAGCGGCATCCTACGAGCAGTACTTC. Its protein product is CASSLTLAASYEQYF. The V and J genes are TRBV27 and TRBJ2-7; 7 bases are shared with TRBD2. J gave up 1 base and V 3 bases, and 6 bases lay outside the gene matches. This CDR3 contains 15 residues. Germline V gives CDR1 MNHEY, CDR2 SMNVEV (reference sequence).